The T cell receptor (beta chain) described here comes from a study of shared clonotypes between healthy human individuals. V shed 3 bases, J shed 7 bases, and the junction held 7 bases outside the gene matches. This CDR3 has 15 residues. CDR1 and CDR2 (germline): SGHRS, YFSETQ. This clone was observed a handful of times. Libraries were prepared by immunoSEQ multiplex PCR; TCRdb keeps only in-frame clonotypes and omits some of them. Among about 530,000 clones listed, 60% to 80% were seen once. The receptor's source is a woman in her thirties or forties in good health. Some clones in this sample may be carry-over from other donors' samples. Input material: PBMCs. The chain employs TRBV5-1 and TRBJ2-1, with 10 positions matching TRBD2. For the CDR3, the DNA is TGCGCCAGCAGCTATACTAGCGGGATGGTGAATGAGCAGTTCTTC. Encoded protein: CASSYTSGMVNEQFF.